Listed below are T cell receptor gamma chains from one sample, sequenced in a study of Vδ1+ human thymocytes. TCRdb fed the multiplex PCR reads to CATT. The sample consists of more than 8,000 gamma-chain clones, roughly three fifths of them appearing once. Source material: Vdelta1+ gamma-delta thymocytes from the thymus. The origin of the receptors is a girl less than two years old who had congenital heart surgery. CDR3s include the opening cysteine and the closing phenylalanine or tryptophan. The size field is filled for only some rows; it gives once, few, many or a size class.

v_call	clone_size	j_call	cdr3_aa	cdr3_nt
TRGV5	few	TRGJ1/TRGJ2	CATWDRPEVFREKLF	TGTGCCACCTGGGACAGGCCAGAAGTTTTTCGGGAGAAACTCTTT
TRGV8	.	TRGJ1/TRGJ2	CATWDWYYKKLF	TGTGCCACCTGGGATTGGTATTATAAGAAACTCTTT
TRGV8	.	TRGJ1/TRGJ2	CATWDSINYKKLF	TGTGCCACCTGGGATAGTATCAATTATAAGAAACTCTTT
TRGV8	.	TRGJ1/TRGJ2	CATWDRRVYKKLF	TGTGCCACCTGGGATAGGCGTGTTTATAAGAAACTCTTT
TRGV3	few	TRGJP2	CATWDRTNSSDWIKTF	TGTGCCACCTGGGACAGGACCAATAGTAGTGATTGGATCAAGACGTTT
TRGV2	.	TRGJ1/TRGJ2	CATWDGPRKLF	TGTGCCACCTGGGACGGGCCGAGGAAACTCTTT
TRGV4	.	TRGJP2	CATWDGSSDWIKTF	TGTGCCACCTGGGATGGATCGTCGGATTGGATCAAGACGTTT
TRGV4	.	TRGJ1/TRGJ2	CATWDGPNYYKKLF	TGTGCCACCTGGGATGGGCCCAATTATTATAAGAAACTCTTT
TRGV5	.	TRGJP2	CATWDRPWIKTF	TGTGCCACCTGGGACAGGCCTTGGATCAAGACGTTT
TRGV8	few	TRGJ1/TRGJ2	CATWDMGYKKLF	TGTGCCACCTGGGATATGGGTTATAAGAAACTCTTT
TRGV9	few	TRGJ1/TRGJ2	CALWEAYYKKLF	TGTGCCTTGTGGGAGGCTTATTATAAGAAACTCTTT
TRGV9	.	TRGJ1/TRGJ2	CALWEVLNKKLF	TGTGCCTTGTGGGAGGTCTTAAATAAGAAACTCTTT
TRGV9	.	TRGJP	CALWEVQQELGKKIKVF	TGTGCCTTGTGGGAGGTGCAGCAAGAGTTGGGCAAAAAAATCAAGGTATTT
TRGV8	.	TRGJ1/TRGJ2	CATWDRGRIKKLF	TGTGCCACCTGGGATCGCGGCCGGATTAAGAAACTCTTT
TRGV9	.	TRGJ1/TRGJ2	CALWDQKLF	TGTGCCTTGTGGGATCAGAAACTCTTT
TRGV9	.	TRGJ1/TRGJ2	CALWEVPHYYKKLF	TGTGCCTTGTGGGAGGTCCCTCATTATTATAAGAAACTCTTT
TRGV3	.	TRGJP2	CATWDRRASSDWIKTF	TGTGCCACCTGGGACAGGCGGGCAAGTAGCGATTGGATCAAGACGTTT
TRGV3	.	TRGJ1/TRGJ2	CATWDSHFLISEKLF	TGTGCCACCTGGGACAGCCACTTCCTGATTTCGGAGAAACTCTTT
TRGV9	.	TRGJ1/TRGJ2	CALAREGKKLF	TGTGCCTTGGCCAGAGAGGGAAAGAAACTCTTT
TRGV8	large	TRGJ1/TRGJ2	CATWDYYKKLF	TGTGCCACCTGGGATTATTATAAGAAACTCTTT
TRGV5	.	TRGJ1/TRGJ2	CATWDRLYYKKLF	TGCGCCACCTGGGACAGACTTTATTATAAGAAACTCTTT
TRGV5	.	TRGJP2	CATWENWIKTF	TGTGCCACCTGGGAGAATTGGATCAAGACGTTT
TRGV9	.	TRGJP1	CALWEGWFKIF	TGTGCCTTGTGGGAAGGCTGGTTCAAGATATTT
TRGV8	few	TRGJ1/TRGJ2	CATWDRPGYKKLF	TGTGCCACCTGGGATAGGCCGGGGTATAAGAAACTCTTT
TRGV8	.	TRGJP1	CATWDRNCYGWFKIF	TGTGCCACCTGGGATAGAAATTGCTACGGTTGGTTCAAGATATTT
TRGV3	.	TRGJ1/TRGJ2	CATWVDFYYKKLF	TGTGCCACCTGGGTAGATTTTTATTATAAGAAACTCTTT
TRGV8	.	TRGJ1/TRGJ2	CATWEGPGTDYYKKLF	TGTGCCACCTGGGAGGGGCCCGGAACCGATTATTATAAGAAACTCTTT
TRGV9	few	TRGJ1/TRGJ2	CALWEVKKKLF	TGTGCCTTGTGGGAGGTGAAGAAGAAACTCTTT
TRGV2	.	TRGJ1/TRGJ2	CATWDGQQKLF	TGTGCCACCTGGGACGGGCAGCAGAAACTCTTT
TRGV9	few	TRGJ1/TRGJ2	CALYLYKKLF	TGTGCCTTGTACCTTTATAAGAAACTCTTT